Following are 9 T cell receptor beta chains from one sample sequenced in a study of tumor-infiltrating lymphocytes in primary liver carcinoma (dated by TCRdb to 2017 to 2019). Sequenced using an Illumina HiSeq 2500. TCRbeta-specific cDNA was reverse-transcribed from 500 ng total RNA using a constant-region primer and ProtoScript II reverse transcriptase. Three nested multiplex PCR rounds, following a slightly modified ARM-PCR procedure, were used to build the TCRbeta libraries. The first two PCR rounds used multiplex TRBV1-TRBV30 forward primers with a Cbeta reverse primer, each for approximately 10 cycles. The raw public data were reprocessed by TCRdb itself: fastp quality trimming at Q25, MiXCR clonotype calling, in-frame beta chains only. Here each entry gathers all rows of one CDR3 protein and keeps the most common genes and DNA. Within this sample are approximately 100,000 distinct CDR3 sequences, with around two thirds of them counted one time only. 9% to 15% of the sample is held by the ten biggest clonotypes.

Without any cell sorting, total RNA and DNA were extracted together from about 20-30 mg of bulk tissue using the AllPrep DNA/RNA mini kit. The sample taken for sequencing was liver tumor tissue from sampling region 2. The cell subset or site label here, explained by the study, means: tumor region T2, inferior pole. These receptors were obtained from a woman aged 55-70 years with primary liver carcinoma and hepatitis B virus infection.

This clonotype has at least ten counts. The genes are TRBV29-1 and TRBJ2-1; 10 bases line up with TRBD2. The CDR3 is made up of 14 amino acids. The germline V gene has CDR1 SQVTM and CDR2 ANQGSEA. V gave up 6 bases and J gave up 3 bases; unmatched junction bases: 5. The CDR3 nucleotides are TGCAGCGTCAACCCTAGCGGGGGCTACAATGAGCAGTTCTTC. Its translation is CSVNPSGGYNEQFF.

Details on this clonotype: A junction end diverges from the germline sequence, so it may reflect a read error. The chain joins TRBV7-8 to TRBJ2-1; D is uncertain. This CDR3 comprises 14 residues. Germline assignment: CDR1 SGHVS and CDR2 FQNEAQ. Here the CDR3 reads CDSSPLGYYNEQLF. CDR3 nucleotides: TGTGACAGCAGCCCCCTTGGTTACTACAATGAGCAGCTCTTC.

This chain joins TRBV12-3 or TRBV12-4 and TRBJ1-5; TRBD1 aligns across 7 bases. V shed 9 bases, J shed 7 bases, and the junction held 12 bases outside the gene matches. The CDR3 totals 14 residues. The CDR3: CARRLSGGVQPQHF. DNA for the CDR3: TGTGCCAGAAGACTCTCAGGGGGAGTCCAGCCCCAGCATTTT.

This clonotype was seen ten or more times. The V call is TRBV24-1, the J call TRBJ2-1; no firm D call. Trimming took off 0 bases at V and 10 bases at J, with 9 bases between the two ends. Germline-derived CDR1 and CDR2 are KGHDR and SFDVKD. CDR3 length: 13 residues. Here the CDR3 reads CATSDLTRKEQFF. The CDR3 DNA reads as TGTGCCACCAGTGATTTGACCCGGAAAGAGCAGTTCTTC.

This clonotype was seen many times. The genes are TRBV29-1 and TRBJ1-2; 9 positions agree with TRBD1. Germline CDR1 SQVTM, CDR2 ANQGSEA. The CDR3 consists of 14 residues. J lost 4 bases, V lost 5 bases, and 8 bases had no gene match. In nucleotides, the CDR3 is TGCAGCGTTACCGGGACAGGGTCCTTCTATGGCTACACCTTC. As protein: CSVTGTGSFYGYTF.

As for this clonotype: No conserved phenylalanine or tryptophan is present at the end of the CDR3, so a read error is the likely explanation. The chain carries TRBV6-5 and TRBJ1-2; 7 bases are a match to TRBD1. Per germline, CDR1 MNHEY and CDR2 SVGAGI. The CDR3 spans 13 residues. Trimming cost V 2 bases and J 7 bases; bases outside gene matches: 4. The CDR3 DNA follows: TGTGCCAGCAGTTACGGGAGGGGGCTTGGCTACACCCTC. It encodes CASSYGRGLGYTL.

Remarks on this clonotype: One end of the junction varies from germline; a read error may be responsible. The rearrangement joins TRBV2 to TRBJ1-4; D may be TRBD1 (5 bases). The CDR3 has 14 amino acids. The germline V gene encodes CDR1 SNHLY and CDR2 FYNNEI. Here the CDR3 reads CANSETATNEKLFF. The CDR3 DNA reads TGTGCCAACAGTGAGACAGCAACTAATGAAAAACTGTTTTTT.

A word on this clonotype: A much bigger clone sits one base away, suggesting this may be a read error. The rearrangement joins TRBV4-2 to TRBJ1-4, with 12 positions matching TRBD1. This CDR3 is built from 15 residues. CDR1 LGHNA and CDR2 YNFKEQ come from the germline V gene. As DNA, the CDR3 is TGTGTCAGCAGCCAAGGGGACAGGGGGCGAGGAAAACTGTTTTTT. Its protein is CVSSQGDRGRGKLFF.

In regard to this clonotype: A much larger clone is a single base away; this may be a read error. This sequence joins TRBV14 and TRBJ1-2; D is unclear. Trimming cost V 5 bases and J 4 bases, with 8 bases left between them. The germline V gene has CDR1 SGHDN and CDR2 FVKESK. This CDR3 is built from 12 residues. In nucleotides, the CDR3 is TGTGCCAGCAGCTACGCACCCTATGGCTACACCTTC. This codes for CASSYAPYGYTF.